One T cell receptor (beta chain) is described in this entry. The CDR3 runs to 15 residues. CDR1 is GTSNPN and CDR2 is SVGIG in the germline V gene (reference sequence). With V trimmed by 0 bases and J by 4 bases, 6 bases remained unmatched. Extracted RNA was reverse transcribed into cDNA, the sequencing template. Using immunoSEQ multiplex PCR, the repertoire was profiled, and TCRdb retains in-frame clones only, with some absent. The sample holds roughly 250,000 clones, roughly two thirds seen once. The sample originates from a study of CD8+ T cells in alopecia areata. The sequencing here drew on CD4+ T cells sorted from blood, taken at week 0. This clonotype originated in a human donor with alopecia areata. The J gene is TRBJ1-2, the V gene TRBV30; 9 nucleotides align to TRBD1. CDR3 sequence (DNA): TGTGCCTGGAGTGTAAGCGGGACAGGGAGCTATGGCTACACCTTC. As protein: CAWSVSGTGSYGYTF.